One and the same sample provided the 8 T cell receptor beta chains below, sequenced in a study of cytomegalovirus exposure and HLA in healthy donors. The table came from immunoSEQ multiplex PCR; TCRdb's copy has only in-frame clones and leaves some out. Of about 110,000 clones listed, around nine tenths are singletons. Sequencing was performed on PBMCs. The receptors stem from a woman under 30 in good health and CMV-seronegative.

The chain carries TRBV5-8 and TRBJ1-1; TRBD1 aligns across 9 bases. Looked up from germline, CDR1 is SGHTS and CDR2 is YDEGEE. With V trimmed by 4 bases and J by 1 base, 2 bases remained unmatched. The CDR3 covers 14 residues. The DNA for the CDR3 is TGTGCCAGCAGCCGGGACAGGGAGAACACTGAAGCTTTCTTT. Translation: CASSRDRENTEAFF. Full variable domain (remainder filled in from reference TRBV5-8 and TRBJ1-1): EAGVTQSPTHLIKTRGQQATLRCSPISGHTSVYWYQQALGLGLQFLLWYDEGEERNRGNFPPRFSGRQFPNYSSELNVNALELEDSALYLCASSRDRENTEAFFGQGTRLTVV.

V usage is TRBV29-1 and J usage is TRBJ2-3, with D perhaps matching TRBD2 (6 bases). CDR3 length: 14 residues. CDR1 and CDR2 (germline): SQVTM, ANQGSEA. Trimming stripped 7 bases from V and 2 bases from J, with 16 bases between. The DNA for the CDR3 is TGCAGCGGCTCGGCGGGGATAAACACAGATACGCAGTATTTT. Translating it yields CSGSAGINTDTQYF.

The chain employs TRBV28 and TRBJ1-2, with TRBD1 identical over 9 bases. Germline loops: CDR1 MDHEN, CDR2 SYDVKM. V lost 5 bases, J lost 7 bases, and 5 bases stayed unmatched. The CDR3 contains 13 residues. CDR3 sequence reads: CASSPRQGGGYTF. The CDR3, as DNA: TGTGCCAGCAGTCCCCGACAGGGGGGTGGCTACACCTTC.

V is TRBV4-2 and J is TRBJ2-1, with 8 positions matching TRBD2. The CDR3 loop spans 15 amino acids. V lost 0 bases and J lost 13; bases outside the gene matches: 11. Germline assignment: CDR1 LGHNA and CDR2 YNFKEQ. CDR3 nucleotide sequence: TGTGCCAGCAGCCAAGACGGACTAGCCCCGACATACCAGTTCTTC. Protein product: CASSQDGLAPTYQFF.

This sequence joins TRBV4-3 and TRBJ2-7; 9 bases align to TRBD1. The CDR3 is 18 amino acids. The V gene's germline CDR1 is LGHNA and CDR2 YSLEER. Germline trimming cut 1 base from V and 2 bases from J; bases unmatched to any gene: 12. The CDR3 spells CASSQVQGARLRPYEQYF. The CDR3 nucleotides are TGCGCCAGCAGCCAAGTACAGGGGGCTCGATTACGGCCCTACGAGCAGTACTTC.

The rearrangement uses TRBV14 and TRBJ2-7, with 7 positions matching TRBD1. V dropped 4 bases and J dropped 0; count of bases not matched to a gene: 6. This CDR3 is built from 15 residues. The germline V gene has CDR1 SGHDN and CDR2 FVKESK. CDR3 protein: CASSRLRTGSYEQYF. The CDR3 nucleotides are TGTGCCAGCAGCCGACTGAGGACAGGCTCCTACGAGCAGTACTTC. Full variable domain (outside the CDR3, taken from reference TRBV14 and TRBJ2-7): EAGVTQFPSHSVIEKGQTVTLRCDPISGHDNLYWYRRVMGKEIKFLLHFVKESKQDESGMPNNRFLAERTGGTYSTLKVQPAELEDSGVYFCASSRLRTGSYEQYFGPGTRLTVT.

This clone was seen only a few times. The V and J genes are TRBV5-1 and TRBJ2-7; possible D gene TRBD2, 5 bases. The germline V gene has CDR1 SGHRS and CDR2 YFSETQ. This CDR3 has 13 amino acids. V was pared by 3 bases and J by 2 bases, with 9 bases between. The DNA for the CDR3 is TGCGCCAGCAGCTCGGGATTGACCTACGAGCAGTACTTC. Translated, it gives CASSSGLTYEQYF.

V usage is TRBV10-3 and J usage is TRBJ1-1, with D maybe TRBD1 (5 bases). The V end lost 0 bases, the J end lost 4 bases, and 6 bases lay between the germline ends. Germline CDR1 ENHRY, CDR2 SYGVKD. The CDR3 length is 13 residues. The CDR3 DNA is TGTGCCATCAGTGAGTCGGGGGGCACTGAAGCTTTCTTT. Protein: CAISESGGTEAFF.